A single TCR beta chain is shown here with its context. Its cognate antigen is unknown. The data are from a study of early T cells in non-severe SARS-CoV-2 infection. Study-level background: The authors sequenced bulk RNA from unsorted whole blood, leaving chains unpaired.

After removal of 0 bases from V and 0 bases from J, the junction contained 2 bases not matched to a gene. The CDR3 consists of 15 residues. Germline CDR1 reads SGHRS; CDR2 reads YFSETQ. Attachment of unique molecular identifiers to individual cDNA molecules was performed. TCRdb re-called the 5' RACE reads with MiXCR, one entry per CDR3 protein. The sample has about 83,000 distinct CDR3 sequences, about 12% seen once; the top ten hold approximately 7%. Study outcomes and limitations: VDJdb matching skewed toward anti-spike CD8 responses, missing private and CD4 specificities.

The rearrangement joins TRBV5-1 to TRBJ1-2; 7 positions agree with TRBD1. The source of this sequence is an adult who was a healthcare worker with PCR-confirmed SARS-CoV-2 infection or an uninfected control (not recorded which). The sequencing sample was made of whole blood. The CDR3 is CASSLGQGPNYGYTF. DNA of the CDR3: TGCGCCAGCAGCTTGGGACAGGGACCTAACTATGGCTACACCTTC. Looking up the rest from reference TRBV5-1 and TRBJ1-2 gives the full variable domain: KAGVTQTPRYLIKTRGQQVTLSCSPISGHRSVSWYQQTPGQGLQFLFEYFSETQRNKGNFPGRFSGRQFSNSRSEMNVSTLELGDSALYLCASSLGQGPNYGYTFGSGTRLTVV.